This T cell receptor beta chain was identified in a study of T cell responses to AZD1222 COVID-19 vaccine. V was clipped by 4 bases and J by 4 bases; unmatched bases: 8. Germline CDR1 and CDR2: LNHDA and SQIVND (reference sequence). This CDR3 comprises 15 residues. Libraries were prepared by immunoSEQ multiplex PCR; TCRdb keeps only in-frame clonotypes and omits some of them. The repertoire consists of 65,000 to 95,000 clones, with approximately 85% occurring once and the leading ten covering about 13%. This clonotype originated in an adult in good health. The sequencing here drew on peripheral blood, taken on day 0 of AZD1222 vaccination. The chain uses TRBV19 and TRBJ1-2; 8 bases map to TRBD1. The CDR3 is CASSTVTGGLYGYTF. CDR3 DNA sequence: TGTGCCAGTAGTACTGTTACAGGGGGGCTCTATGGCTACACCTTC.